This T cell receptor (beta chain) was recovered during a study of OX40 agonist ivuxolimab in advanced cancers. Study at large: The dose-escalation group included hepatocellular carcinoma, melanoma, renal cell carcinoma and head and neck cancer.

Data came from immunoSEQ multiplex PCR; TCRdb stores just in-frame clones and leaves some out. The sample lists 25,000 to 35,000 clones; roughly 87% were seen once. The germline V gene has CDR1 SEHNR and CDR2 FQNEAQ (reference sequence). CDR3 length equals 14 residues. V lost 6 bases, J lost 4 bases, and 15 bases lay in between. The chain recombines TRBV7-9 with TRBJ2-5; D uncertain. This clonotype originated in an adult with an advanced solid tumor such as melanoma, head and neck, liver or kidney cancer. This specimen was CD4+ or CD8+ T cells sorted from blood, taken in a trial of the OX40 agonist ivuxolimab. The CDR3 here is CASSSPPQAETQYF. The CDR3 region has the DNA TGTGCCAGCAGTTCGCCCCCCCAGGCAGAGACCCAGTACTTC.